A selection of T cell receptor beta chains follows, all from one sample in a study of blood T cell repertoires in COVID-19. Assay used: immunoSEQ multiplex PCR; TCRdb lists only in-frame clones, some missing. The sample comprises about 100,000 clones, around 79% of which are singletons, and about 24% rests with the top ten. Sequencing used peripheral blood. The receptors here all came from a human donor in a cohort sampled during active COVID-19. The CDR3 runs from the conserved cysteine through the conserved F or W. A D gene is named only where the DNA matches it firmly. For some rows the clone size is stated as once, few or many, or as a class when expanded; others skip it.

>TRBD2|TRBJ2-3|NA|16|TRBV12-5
CASGLGTSGLSDTQYF
TGTGCTAGTGGTTTGGGGACTAGTGGTTTGTCAGATACGCAGTATTTT
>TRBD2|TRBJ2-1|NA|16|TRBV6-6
CASSTPEREAHYEQFF
TGTGCCAGCAGTACCCCCGAGCGGGAGGCGCACTATGAGCAGTTCTTC
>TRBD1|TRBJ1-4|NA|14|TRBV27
CASSPTGDNEKLFF
TGTGCCAGCAGCCCGACAGGGGATAATGAAAAACTGTTTTTT
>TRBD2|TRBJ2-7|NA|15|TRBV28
CASTSGGSDSYEQYF
TGTGCCAGCACCTCGGGGGGTAGCGACAGCTACGAGCAGTACTTC
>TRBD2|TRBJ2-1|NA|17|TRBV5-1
CASSLGFAGVLAREQFF
TGCGCCAGCAGCTTGGGTTTCGCGGGAGTCCTAGCACGCGAGCAGTTCTTC
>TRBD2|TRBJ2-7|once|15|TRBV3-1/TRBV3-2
CASSQGGRAVYEQYF
TGTGCCAGCAGCCAGGGCGGGAGGGCCGTATACGAGCAGTACTTC
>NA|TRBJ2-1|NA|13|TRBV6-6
CAHSGSSDGEQFF
TGTGCCCACAGTGGGTCTAGCGACGGTGAGCAGTTCTTC
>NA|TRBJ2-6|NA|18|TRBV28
CASSLDSQTRSGANVLTF
TGTGCCAGCAGTTTGGACAGTCAAACCCGGTCTGGGGCCAACGTCCTGACTTTC
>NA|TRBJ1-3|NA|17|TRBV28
CASSSEGGVDSGNTIYF
TGTGCCAGCAGCTCCGAGGGAGGGGTCGACTCTGGAAACACCATATATTTT
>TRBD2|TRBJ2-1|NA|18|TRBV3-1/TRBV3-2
CASSQDMGTSGRGNEQFF
TGTGCCAGCAGCCAAGATATGGGGACTAGCGGGAGGGGGAATGAGCAGTTCTTC
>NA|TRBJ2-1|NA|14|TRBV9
CASSVTGYYNEQFF
TGTGCCAGCAGCGTGACGGGATACTACAATGAGCAGTTCTTC
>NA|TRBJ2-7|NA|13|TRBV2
CASSEAHRSEQYF
TGTGCCAGCAGTGAAGCGCATAGGAGCGAGCAGTACTTC
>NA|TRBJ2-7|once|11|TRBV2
CASSPLSEQYF
TGTGCCAGCAGTCCCCTGAGCGAGCAGTACTTC
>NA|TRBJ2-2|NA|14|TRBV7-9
CASSMGLVGGELFF
TGTGCCAGCAGCATGGGACTCGTGGGCGGGGAGCTGTTTTTT
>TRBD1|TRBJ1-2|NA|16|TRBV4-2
CASSQDAYTGEVGYTF
TGTGCCAGCAGCCAAGATGCGTATACAGGGGAGGTTGGCTACACCTTC
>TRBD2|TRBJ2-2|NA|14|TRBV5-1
CASQPGLVIGELFF
TGCGCCAGTCAGCCGGGACTAGTAATCGGGGAGCTGTTTTTT
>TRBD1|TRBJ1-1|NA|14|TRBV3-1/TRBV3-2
CASSLGTVGVEAFF
TGTGCCAGCAGCCTCGGGACAGTTGGCGTTGAAGCTTTCTTT
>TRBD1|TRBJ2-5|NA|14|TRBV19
CASSPGTGRETQYF
TGTGCCAGTAGTCCGGGGACAGGGCGGGAGACCCAGTACTTC
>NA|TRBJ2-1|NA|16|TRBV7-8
CASSLAPGLSYNEQFF
TGTGCCAGCAGCTTAGCGCCTGGGCTCTCCTACAATGAGCAGTTCTTC
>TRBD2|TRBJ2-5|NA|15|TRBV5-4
CASSFTQREGETQYF
TGTGCCAGCAGCTTCACCCAGCGGGAGGGGGAGACCCAGTACTTC